This T cell receptor beta chain was obtained from a study of shared clonotypes between healthy human individuals. The repertoire was sequenced with immunoSEQ multiplex PCR; TCRdb's copy has only in-frame clones and lacks some. In the table there are roughly 2,000,000 clones, roughly 94% of which are singletons. Germline lookup yields CDR1 SGHTA and CDR2 FQGNSA. The CDR3 has 16 residues. Trimming took 5 bases from V and 0 from J, leaving 13 bases between them. This clone was detected only once. Naive CD8 cells were CD45RO-negative, positively selected for CCR7, excluding terminally differentiated effector memory CD45RA+ cells.

The TCR originated in a man between 18 and 35 years old in good health. The genes are TRBV7-2 and TRBJ2-2, with a possible D match to TRBD1 (6 bases). The sample taken for sequencing was naive CD8+ T cells sorted from blood. This CDR3 is CASSLPDSTNTGELFF. The DNA for the CDR3 is TGTGCCAGCAGCCTCCCGGACAGTACGAACACCGGGGAGCTGTTTTTT. The full variable domain, in which reference TRBV7-2 and TRBJ2-2 provide the parts outside the CDR3, is GAGVSQSPSNKVTEKGKDVELRCDPISGHTALYWYRQSLGQGLEFLIYFQGNSAPDKSGLPSDRFSAERTGGSVSTLTIQRTQQEDSAVYLCASSLPDSTNTGELFFGEGSRLTVL.